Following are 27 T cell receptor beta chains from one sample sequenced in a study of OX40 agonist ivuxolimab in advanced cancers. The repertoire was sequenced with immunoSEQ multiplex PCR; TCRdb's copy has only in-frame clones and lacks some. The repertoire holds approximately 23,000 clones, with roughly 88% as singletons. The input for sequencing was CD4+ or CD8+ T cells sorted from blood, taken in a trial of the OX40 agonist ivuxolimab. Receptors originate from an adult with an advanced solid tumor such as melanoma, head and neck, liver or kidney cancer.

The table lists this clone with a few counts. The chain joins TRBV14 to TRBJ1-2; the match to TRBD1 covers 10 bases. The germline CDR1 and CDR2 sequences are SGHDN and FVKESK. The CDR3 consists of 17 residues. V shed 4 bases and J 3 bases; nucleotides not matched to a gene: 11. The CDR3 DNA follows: TGTGCCAGCAGCCCCAGACAGGGGGCCTGGGGTTACTATGGCTACACCTTC. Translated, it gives CASSPRQGAWGYYGYTF. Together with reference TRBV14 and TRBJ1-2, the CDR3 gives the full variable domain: EAGVTQFPSHSVIEKGQTVTLRCDPISGHDNLYWYRRVMGKEIKFLLHFVKESKQDESGMPNNRFLAERTGGTYSTLKVQPAELEDSGVYFCASSPRQGAWGYYGYTFGSGTRLTVV.

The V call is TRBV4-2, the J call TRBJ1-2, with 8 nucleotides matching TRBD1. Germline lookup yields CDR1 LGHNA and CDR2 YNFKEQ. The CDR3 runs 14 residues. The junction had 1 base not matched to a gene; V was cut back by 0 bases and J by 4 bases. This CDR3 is CASSQDRGPYGYTF. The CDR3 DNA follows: TGTGCCAGCAGCCAAGACAGGGGGCCCTATGGCTACACCTTC.

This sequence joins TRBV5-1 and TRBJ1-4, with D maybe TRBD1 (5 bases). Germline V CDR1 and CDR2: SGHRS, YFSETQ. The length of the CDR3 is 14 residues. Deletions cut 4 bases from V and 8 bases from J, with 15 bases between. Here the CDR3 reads CASSPGGGSEKLFF. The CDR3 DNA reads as TGCGCCAGCAGCCCGGGTGGGGGTAGCGAAAAACTGTTTTTT. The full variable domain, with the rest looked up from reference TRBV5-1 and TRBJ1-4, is KAGVTQTPRYLIKTRGQQVTLSCSPISGHRSVSWYQQTPGQGLQFLFEYFSETQRNKGNFPGRFSGRQFSNSRSEMNVSTLELGDSALYLCASSPGGGSEKLFFGSGTQLSVL.

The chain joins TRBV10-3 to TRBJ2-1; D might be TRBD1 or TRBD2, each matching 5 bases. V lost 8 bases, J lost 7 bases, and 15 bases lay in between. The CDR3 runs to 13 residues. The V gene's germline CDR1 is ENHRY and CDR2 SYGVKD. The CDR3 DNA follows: TGTGCCATCGGGGACGGGGCAGGGAATGAGCAGTTCTTC. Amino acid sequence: CAIGDGAGNEQFF.

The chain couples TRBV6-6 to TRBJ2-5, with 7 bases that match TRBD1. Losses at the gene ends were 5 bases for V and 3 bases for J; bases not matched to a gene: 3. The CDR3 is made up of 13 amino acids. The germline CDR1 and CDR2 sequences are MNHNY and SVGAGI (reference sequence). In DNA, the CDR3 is TGTGCCAGCAGTCAACAGGGGAAAGAGACCCAGTACTTC. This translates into CASSQQGKETQYF.

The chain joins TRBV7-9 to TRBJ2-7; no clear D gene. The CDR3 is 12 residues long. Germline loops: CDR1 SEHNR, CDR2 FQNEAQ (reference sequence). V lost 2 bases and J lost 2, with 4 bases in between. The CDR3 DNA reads TGTGCCAGCAGCTTACTCCCCTACGAGCAGTACTTC. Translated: CASSLLPYEQYF.

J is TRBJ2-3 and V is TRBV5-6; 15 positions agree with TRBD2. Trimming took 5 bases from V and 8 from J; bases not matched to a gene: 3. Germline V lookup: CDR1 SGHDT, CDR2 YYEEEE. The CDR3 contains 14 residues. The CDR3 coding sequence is TGTGCCAGCAGTCCGGGACTAGCGGGGGGTACGCAGTATTTT. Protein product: CASSPGLAGGTQYF.

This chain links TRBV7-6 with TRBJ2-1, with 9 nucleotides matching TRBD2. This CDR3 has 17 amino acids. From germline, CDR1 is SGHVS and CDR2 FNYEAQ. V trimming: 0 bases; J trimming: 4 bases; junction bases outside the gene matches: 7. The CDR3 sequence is CASSLALAGSEYNEQFF. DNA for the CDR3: TGTGCCAGCAGCTTAGCGCTAGCGGGAAGTGAATACAATGAGCAGTTCTTC. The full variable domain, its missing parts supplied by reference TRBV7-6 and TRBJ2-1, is GAGVSQSPRYKVTKRGQDVALRCDPISGHVSLYWYRQALGQGPEFLTYFNYEAQQDKSGLPNDRFSAERPEGSISTLTIQRTEQRDSAMYRCASSLALAGSEYNEQFFGPGTRLTVL.

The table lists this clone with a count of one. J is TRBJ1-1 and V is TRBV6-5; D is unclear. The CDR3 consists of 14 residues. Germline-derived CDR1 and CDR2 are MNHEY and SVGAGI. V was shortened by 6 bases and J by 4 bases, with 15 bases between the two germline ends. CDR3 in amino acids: CASSRYTAGTEAFF. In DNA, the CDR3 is TGTGCCAGCAGCCGTTACACGGCTGGCACTGAAGCTTTCTTT.

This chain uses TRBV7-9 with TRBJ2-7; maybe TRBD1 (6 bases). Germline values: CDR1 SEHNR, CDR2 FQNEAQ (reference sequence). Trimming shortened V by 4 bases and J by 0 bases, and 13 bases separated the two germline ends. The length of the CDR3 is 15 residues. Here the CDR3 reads CASSSPGTPSYEQYF. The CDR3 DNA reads TGTGCCAGCAGCTCCCCCGGGACACCCTCCTACGAGCAGTACTTC.

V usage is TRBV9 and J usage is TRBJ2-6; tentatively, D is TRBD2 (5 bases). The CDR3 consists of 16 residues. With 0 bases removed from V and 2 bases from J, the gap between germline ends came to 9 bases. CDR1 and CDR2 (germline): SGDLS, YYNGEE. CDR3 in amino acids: CASSVGGGPGANVLTF. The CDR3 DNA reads TGTGCCAGCAGCGTAGGAGGAGGACCTGGGGCCAACGTCCTGACTTTC. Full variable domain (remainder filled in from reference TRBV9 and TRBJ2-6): DSGVTQTPKHLITATGQRVTLRCSPRSGDLSVYWYQQSLDQGLQFLIQYYNGEERAKGNILERFSAQQFPDLHSELNLSSLELGDSALYFCASSVGGGPGANVLTFGAGSRLTVL.

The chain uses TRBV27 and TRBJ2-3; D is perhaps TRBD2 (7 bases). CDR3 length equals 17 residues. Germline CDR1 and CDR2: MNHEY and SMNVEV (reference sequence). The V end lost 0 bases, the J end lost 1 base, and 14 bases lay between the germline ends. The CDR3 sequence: CASSLSEGGEGTDTQYF. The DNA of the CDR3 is TGTGCCAGCAGTTTATCAGAGGGGGGGGAGGGCACAGATACGCAGTATTTT.

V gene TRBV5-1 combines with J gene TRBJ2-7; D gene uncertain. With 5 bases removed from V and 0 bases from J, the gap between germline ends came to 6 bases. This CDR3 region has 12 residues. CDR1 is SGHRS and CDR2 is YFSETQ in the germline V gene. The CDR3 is CASRMDSYEQYF. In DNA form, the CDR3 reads TGCGCCAGCAGGATGGACTCCTACGAGCAGTACTTC. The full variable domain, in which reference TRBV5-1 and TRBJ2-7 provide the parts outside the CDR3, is KAGVTQTPRYLIKTRGQQVTLSCSPISGHRSVSWYQQTPGQGLQFLFEYFSETQRNKGNFPGRFSGRQFSNSRSEMNVSTLELGDSALYLCASRMDSYEQYFGPGTRLTVT.

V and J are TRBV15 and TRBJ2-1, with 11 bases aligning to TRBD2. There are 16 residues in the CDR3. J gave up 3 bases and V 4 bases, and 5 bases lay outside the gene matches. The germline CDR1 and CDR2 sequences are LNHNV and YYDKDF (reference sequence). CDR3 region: CATSKGLAGGYNEQFF. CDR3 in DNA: TGTGCCACCAGCAAAGGCCTAGCGGGAGGCTACAATGAGCAGTTCTTC.

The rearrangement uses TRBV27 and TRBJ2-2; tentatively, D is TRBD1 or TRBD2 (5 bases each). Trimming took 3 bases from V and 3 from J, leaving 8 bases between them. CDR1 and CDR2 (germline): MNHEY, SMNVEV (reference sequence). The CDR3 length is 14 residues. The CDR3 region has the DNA TGTGCCAGCAGTTTTTTGGGGGACACCGGGGAGCTGTTTTTT. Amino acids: CASSFLGDTGELFF.

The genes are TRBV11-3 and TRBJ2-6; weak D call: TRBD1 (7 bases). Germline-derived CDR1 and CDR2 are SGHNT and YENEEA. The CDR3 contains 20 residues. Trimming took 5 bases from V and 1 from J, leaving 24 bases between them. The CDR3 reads CASSPRRGTAATSGANVLTF. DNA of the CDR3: TGTGCCAGCAGCCCTAGACGGGGGACAGCGGCAACTTCTGGGGCCAACGTCCTGACTTTC. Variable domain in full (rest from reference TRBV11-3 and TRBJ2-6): EAGVVQSPRYKIIEKKQPVAFWCNPISGHNTLYWYLQNLGQGPELLIRYENEEAVDDSQLPKDRFSAERLKGVDSTLKIQPAELGDSAVYLCASSPRRGTAATSGANVLTFGAGSRLTVL.

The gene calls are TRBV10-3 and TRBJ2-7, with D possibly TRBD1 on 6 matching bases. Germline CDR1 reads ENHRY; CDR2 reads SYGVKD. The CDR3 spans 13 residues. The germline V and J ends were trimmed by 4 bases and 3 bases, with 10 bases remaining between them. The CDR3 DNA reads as TGTGCCATCAGTGTAGGACAGCACTACGAGCAGTACTTC. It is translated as CAISVGQHYEQYF.

CDR3 protein: CASSEGGGTNEQFF. For the CDR3, the DNA is TGTGCCAGCAGTGAAGGGGGAGGGACGAATGAGCAGTTCTTC. V and J are TRBV25-1 and TRBJ2-1; 7 bases fit TRBD2. Germline assignment: CDR1 MGHDK and CDR2 SYGVNS. The CDR3 contains 14 residues. Unmatched junction bases numbered 5, after V lost 2 bases and J lost 7 bases.

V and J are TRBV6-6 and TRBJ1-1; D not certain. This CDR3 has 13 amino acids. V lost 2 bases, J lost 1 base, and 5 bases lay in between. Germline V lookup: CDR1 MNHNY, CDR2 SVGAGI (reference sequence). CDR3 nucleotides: TGTGCCAGCAGTTACGGCGGGAACACTGAAGCTTTCTTT. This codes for CASSYGGNTEAFF.

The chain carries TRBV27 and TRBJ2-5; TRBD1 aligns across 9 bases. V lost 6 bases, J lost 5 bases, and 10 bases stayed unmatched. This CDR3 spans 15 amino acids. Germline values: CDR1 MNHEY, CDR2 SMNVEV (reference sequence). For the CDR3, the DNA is TGTGCCAGCAGACTCTGGACAGGGGCGGCGGAGACCCAGTACTTC. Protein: CASRLWTGAAETQYF.

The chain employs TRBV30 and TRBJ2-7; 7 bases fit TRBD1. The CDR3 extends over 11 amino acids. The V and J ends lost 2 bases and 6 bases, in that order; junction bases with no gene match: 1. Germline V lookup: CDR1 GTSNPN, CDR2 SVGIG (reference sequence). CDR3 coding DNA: TGTGCCTGGAGTAGGGGGCTCGAGCAGTACTTC. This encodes CAWSRGLEQYF.

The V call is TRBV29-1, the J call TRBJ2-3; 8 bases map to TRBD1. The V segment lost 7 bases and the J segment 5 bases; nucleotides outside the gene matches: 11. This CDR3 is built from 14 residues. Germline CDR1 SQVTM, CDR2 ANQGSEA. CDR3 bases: TGCAGCGGCCAGGGGGCGGCCGCTAAAGATACGCAGTATTTT. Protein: CSGQGAAAKDTQYF.

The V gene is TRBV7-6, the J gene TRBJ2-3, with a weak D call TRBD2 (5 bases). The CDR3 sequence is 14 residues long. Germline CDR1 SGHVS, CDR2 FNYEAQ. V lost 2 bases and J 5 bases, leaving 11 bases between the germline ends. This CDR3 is CASSLRGNGDTQYF. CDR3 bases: TGTGCCAGCAGCTTACGAGGGAATGGAGATACGCAGTATTTT. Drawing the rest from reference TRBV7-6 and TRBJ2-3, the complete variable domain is GAGVSQSPRYKVTKRGQDVALRCDPISGHVSLYWYRQALGQGPEFLTYFNYEAQQDKSGLPNDRFSAERPEGSISTLTIQRTEQRDSAMYRCASSLRGNGDTQYFGPGTRLTVL.

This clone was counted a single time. The CDR3 spells CASSLWAVLDYEQYF. CDR3 bases: TGTGCCAGCAGCTTGTGGGCGGTATTGGACTACGAGCAGTACTTC. This chain links TRBV5-6 with TRBJ2-7, with D hard to call. The CDR3 is 15 residues long. The germline CDR1 and CDR2 sequences are SGHDT and YYEEEE. V was shortened by 1 base and J by 3 bases, with 14 bases between the two germline ends.

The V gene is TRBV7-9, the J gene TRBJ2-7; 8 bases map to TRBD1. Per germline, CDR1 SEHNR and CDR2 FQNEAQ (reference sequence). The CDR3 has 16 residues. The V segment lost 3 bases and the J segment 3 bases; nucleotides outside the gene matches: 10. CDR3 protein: CASSFLQGQADYEQYF. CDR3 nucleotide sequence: TGTGCCAGCAGCTTCCTACAGGGACAGGCGGACTACGAGCAGTACTTC.

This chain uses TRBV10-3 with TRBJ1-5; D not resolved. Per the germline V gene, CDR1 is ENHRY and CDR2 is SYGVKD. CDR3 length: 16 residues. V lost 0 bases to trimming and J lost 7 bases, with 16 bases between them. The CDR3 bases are TGTGCCATCAGTGAGTCGAGGATGGGAATTGACCAGCCCCAGCATTTT. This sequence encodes CAISESRMGIDQPQHF.

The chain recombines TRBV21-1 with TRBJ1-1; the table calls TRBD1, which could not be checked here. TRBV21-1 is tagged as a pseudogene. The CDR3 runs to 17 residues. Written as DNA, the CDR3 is TGTGCCAGCAGCAAAACTGACAGGGGTCGATGGGACACTGAAGCTTTCTTT. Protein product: CASSKTDRGRWDTEAFF.